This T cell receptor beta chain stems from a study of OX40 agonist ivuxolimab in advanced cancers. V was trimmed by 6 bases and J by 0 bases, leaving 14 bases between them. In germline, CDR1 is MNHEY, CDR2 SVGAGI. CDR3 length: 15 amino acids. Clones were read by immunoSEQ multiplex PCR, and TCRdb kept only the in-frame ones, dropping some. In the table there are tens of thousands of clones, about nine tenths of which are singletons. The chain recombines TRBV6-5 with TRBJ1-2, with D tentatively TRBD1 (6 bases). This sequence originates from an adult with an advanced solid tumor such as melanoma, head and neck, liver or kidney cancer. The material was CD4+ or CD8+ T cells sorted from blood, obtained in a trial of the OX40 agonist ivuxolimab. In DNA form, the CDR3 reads TGTGCCAGCAGACCTGACAGGAAACCTAACTATGGCTACACCTTC. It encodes CASRPDRKPNYGYTF.